The rows below give T cell receptor beta chains drawn from one sample of a study of T cell changes during pregnancy in multiple sclerosis. TCRdb keeps only in-frame clones here, not all; method: immunoSEQ multiplex PCR. Among around 80,000 clones listed, about 95% were seen once. This specimen was peripheral blood, taken in the second trimester of pregnancy. These TCRs come from a female donor with multiple sclerosis, enrolled in a pregnancy study. The CDR3 runs from the conserved cysteine through the conserved F or W. D genes are given only for firm matches. Not every row has a clone size; where given, it reads once, few, many or a size class.

D,V,J,size,DNA,CDR3
NA,TRBV6-1,TRBJ1-1,NA,TGTGCCAGCAGTGGCGCGGGGGGGGGAGAAGCTTTCTTT,CASSGAGGGEAFF
TRBD1,TRBV18,TRBJ2-7,once,TGTGCCAGCTCACCCAGACAGGGAGTTGCGAACGAGCAGTACTTC,CASSPRQGVANEQYF
TRBD2,TRBV27,TRBJ2-3,NA,TGTGCCAGCAGACCCAGACTAGCGAGAGGGGCAGATACGCAGTATTTT,CASRPRLARGADTQYF
NA,TRBV25-1,TRBJ2-7,NA,TGTGCCAGCAGTGAAAACTGGGAGCCCTACGAGCAGTACTTC,CASSENWEPYEQYF
NA,TRBV2,TRBJ2-7,NA,TGTGCCAGCAGTGGGGACCCCGGGGGGCTCTACGAGCAGTACTTC,CASSGDPGGLYEQYF
NA,TRBV6-5,TRBJ1-1,NA,TGTGCCAGCAGTTACTTGGCAGACCCCCAGGACACTGAAGCTTTCTTT,CASSYLADPQDTEAFF
TRBD1,TRBV29-1,TRBJ2-5,NA,TGCAGCGTCCGCCCGACCCGGGACAGGGGGCTGGTAGTCCAAGAGACCCAGTACTTC,CSVRPTRDRGLVVQETQYF
TRBD1,TRBV19,TRBJ2-7,NA,TGTGCCAGTAGTATAGGGGACAGGAGCTACGAGCAGTACTTC,CASSIGDRSYEQYF
NA,TRBV27,TRBJ2-7,once,TGTGCCAGCAGTTTATCGTCGGGCTACGAGCAGTACTTC,CASSLSSGYEQYF
TRBD1,TRBV5-1,TRBJ1-3,NA,TGCGCCAGCAGCCCCCGACAGGGGAATGGAAACACCATATATTTT,CASSPRQGNGNTIYF
NA,TRBV6-4,TRBJ1-5,NA,TGTGCCAGCAAAGTGAACAGGTTCTATCAGCCCCAGCATTTT,CASKVNRFYQPQHF
TRBD1,TRBV5-1,TRBJ1-2,NA,TGCGCCAGCAACCCGACAGGGAGGCACTATGGCTACACCTTC,CASNPTGRHYGYTF
NA,TRBV21-1,TRBJ2-2,NA,TGTGCCAGCAGCGAGCACCCTAAGACTAGCGGGAGGGTCCGGAACACCGGGGAGCTGTTTTTT,CASSEHPKTSGRVRNTGELFF
NA,TRBV7-6,TRBJ1-3,NA,TGTGCCAGCAGCTTCCGCTCTGGAAACACCATATATTTT,CASSFRSGNTIYF
TRBD1,TRBV27,TRBJ1-5,NA,TGTGCCAGCAGTGAGGGGACAGGAAATCAGCCCCAGCATTTT,CASSEGTGNQPQHF
NA,TRBV4-1,TRBJ2-2,NA,TGCGCCAGCAGCAGGCAGGGGAGCACCGGGGAGCTGTTTTTT,CASSRQGSTGELFF
NA,TRBV2,TRBJ1-5,NA,TGTGCCAGCAGCCTACAGTATAGCAATCAGCCCCAGCATTTT,CASSLQYSNQPQHF
TRBD1,TRBV5-1,TRBJ2-5,NA,TGCGCCAGCAGCTCCGGACAGGGCCAAGAGACCCAGTACTTC,CASSSGQGQETQYF
NA,TRBV15,TRBJ2-7,NA,TGTGCCACCAGCAGAGATTTGGGCAGGGACTCCTACGAGCAGTACTTC,CATSRDLGRDSYEQYF
NA,TRBV7-9,TRBJ2-7,NA,TGTGCCAGCAGCATTTCGCGGTCGACAGGATCTTCTAAGTACTTC,CASSISRSTGSSKYF
TRBD1,TRBV7-9,TRBJ2-3,NA,TGTGCCAGCAGTCCGGGACAGGGGCCGACTAGCACAGATACGCAGTATTTT,CASSPGQGPTSTDTQYF
NA,TRBV5-1,TRBJ2-7,NA,TGCGCCAGCAGCTTAACCGCGGGCACTACCTACGAGCAGTACTTC,CASSLTAGTTYEQYF
NA,TRBV13,TRBJ2-5,NA,TGTGCCAGCAGCTTAAGAGACAGCCAAGAGACCCAGTACTTC,CASSLRDSQETQYF
TRBD2,TRBV5-5,TRBJ2-1,NA,TGTGCCAGCAGCATAGTAGCGGGAGGGCCGGTCAATGAGCAGTTCTTC,CASSIVAGGPVNEQFF
NA,TRBV7-7,TRBJ2-5,NA,TGTGCCAGCAGCCCAAACCAAGAGACCCAGTACTTC,CASSPNQETQYF
TRBD2,TRBV4-3,TRBJ2-1,NA,TGCGCCAGCAGCGTAGTTAGGACTAGCGGCTACAATGAGCAGTTCTTC,CASSVVRTSGYNEQFF
TRBD2,TRBV7-6,TRBJ2-7,NA,TGTGCCAGCAGCCCCCAACAGCGGGGCCCCTACGAGCAGTACTTC,CASSPQQRGPYEQYF
TRBD1,TRBV27,TRBJ2-1,NA,TGTGCCAGCAGGGACAGGGCGGATGAGCAGTTCTTC,CASRDRADEQFF
NA,TRBV19,TRBJ1-2,NA,TGTGCCAGTAGTATAGTTGGGGCCGTAGGCTATGGCTACACCTTC,CASSIVGAVGYGYTF
TRBD2,TRBV4-3,TRBJ2-1,NA,TGCGCCAGCAGCCGAGGACTAGCGGGCAATGAGCAGTTCTTC,CASSRGLAGNEQFF
NA,TRBV5-1,TRBJ2-5,NA,TGCGCCAGCAGCCGCGTCGGGGGAAGCCCAGAGACCCAGTACTTC,CASSRVGGSPETQYF
NA,TRBV5-1,TRBJ1-4,NA,TGCGCCAGCAGCTTTAGGCCCAGGGTCAGTGAAAAACTGTTTTTT,CASSFRPRVSEKLFF
TRBD1,TRBV4-1,TRBJ2-7,NA,TGCGCCAGCAGCCACACAGGGGGCTACGAGCAGTACTTC,CASSHTGGYEQYF
TRBD1,TRBV2,TRBJ2-1,NA,TGTGCCAGCGACGGGACAGGGTACAATGAGCAGTTCTTC,CASDGTGYNEQFF
NA,TRBV18,TRBJ2-4,NA,TGTGCCAGCTCACCATTGTCGTGGGGCCCCAAAAACATTCAGTACTTC,CASSPLSWGPKNIQYF
NA,TRBV5-7,TRBJ2-2,NA,TGTGCCAGCAGCTTGGATTTTCAGATACCCTACACCGGGGAGCTGTTTTTT,CASSLDFQIPYTGELFF
TRBD2,TRBV9,TRBJ2-1,NA,TGTGCCAGCAGCGCCGCCGGGACTAGCGGGACCAATGAGCAGTTCTTC,CASSAAGTSGTNEQFF
NA,TRBV18,TRBJ1-2,NA,TGTGCCAGCTCACCTATGCAGGGTAACTATGGCTACACCTTC,CASSPMQGNYGYTF
TRBD1,TRBV7-2,TRBJ1-2,few,TGTGCCAGCAGCTTAGACGGGACAGGGAGGGATGGCTACACCTTC,CASSLDGTGRDGYTF
TRBD2,TRBV30,TRBJ2-1,NA,TGTGCCTGGAGTGTAGCGCTAGCGGGGACCTACAATGAGCAGTTCTTC,CAWSVALAGTYNEQFF
TRBD2,TRBV7-9,TRBJ2-1,NA,TGTGCCAGCAGCTTCGGCGGGAGAGGTGACAATGAGCAGTTCTTC,CASSFGGRGDNEQFF
TRBD1,TRBV30,TRBJ2-7,NA,TGTGCCTGGAGTGTGCCCGGGACAGGGAGATACGAGCAGTACTTC,CAWSVPGTGRYEQYF
TRBD1,TRBV19,TRBJ1-2,NA,TGTGCCAGTAATAGGGGGAGTCTAAACACCGGGACAGCAATGAAAGGCTACACCTTC,CASNRGSLNTGTAMKGYTF
TRBD1,TRBV30,TRBJ2-1,NA,TGTGCCTGGGAAGGGACAGGGGAAGGTCGGCAGTTCTTC,CAWEGTGEGRQFF
NA,TRBV29-1,TRBJ1-1,NA,TGCAGCGTTGGGGGAGGCGCTGAAGCTTTCTTT,CSVGGGAEAFF
NA,TRBV15,TRBJ2-3,NA,TGTGCCACCAGGGCGGCAGGGTCAGATACGCAGTATTTT,CATRAAGSDTQYF
NA,TRBV30,TRBJ1-5,NA,TGTGCCTGGAGTCCCCGTATGATCGGTAGCAATCAGCCCCAGCATTTT,CAWSPRMIGSNQPQHF
TRBD1,TRBV5-1,TRBJ2-6,NA,TGCGCCAGCAGCGTAACAGGGGAAGGGGCCAACGTCCTGACTTTC,CASSVTGEGANVLTF
NA,TRBV10-1,TRBJ1-2,few,TGCGCCAGCAGTGAGTGGAGGGACTATGGCTACACCTTC,CASSEWRDYGYTF
TRBD1,TRBV27,TRBJ1-2,NA,TGTGCCAGCAGTTTCTCGTCGACAGGGCAGCATGGCTACACCTTC,CASSFSSTGQHGYTF